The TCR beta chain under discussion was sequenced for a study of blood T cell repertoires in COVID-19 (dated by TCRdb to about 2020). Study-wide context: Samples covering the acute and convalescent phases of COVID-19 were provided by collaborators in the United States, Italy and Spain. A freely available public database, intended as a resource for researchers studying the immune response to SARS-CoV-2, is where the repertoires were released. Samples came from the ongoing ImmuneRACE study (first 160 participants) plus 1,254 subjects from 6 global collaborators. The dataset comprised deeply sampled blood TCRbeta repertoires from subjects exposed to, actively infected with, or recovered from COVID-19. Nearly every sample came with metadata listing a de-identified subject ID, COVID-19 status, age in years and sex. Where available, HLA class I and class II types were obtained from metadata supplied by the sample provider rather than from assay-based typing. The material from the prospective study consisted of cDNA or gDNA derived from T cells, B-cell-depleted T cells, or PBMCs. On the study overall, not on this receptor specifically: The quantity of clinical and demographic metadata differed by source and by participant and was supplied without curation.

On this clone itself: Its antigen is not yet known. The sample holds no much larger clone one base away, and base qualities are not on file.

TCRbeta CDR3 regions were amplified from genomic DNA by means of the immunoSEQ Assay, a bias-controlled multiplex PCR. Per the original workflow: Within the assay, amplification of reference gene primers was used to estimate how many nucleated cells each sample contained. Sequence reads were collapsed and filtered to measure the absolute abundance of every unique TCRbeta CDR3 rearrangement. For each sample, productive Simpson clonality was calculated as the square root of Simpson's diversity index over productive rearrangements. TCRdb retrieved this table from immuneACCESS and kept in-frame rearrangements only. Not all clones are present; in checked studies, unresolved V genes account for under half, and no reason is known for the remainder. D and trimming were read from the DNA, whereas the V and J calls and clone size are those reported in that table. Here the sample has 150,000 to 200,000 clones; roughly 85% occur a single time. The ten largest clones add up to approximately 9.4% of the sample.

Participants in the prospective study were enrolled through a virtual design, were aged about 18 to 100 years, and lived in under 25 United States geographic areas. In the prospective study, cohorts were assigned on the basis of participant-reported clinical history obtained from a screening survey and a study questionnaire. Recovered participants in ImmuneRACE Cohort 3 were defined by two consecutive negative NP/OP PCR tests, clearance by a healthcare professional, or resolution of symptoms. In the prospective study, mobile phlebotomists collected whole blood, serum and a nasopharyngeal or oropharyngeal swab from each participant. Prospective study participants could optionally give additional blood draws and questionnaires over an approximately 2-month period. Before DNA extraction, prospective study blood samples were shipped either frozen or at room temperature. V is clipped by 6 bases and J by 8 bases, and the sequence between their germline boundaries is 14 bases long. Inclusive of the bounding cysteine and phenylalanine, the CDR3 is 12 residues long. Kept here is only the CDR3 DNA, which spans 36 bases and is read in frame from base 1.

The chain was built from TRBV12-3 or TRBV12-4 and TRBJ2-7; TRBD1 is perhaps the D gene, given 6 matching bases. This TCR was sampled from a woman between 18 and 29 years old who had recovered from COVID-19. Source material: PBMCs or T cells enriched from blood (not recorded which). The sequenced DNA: TGTGCCAGCAGACCGAACAGGGCCCAGCAGTACTTC. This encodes CASRPNRAQQYF.